This T cell receptor (beta chain) was captured by sequencing in a study of technical replicates of blood from a handful of donors. Clones were sequenced by immunoSEQ multiplex PCR, and TCRdb holds only the in-frame ones, with some missing. The sample has over 60,000 clones, approximately 89% seen once. The CDR3 contains 15 residues. V was trimmed by 5 bases and J by 0 bases, leaving 14 bases between them. Germline V lookup: CDR1 MNHNY, CDR2 SVGAGI (reference sequence). The rearrangement uses TRBV6-6 and TRBJ2-7; maybe TRBD1 (6 bases). This TCR was recovered from a human donor in good health. Some clones in this sample may be carry-over from other donors' samples. Source material: PBMCs. CDR3: CASSNPGQGSYEQYF. CDR3 nucleotides: TGTGCCAGCAGTAACCCGGGACAAGGCTCCTACGAGCAGTACTTC.